This T cell receptor beta chain was recovered during a study of T cell responses to AZD1222 COVID-19 vaccine. Study overall: The study pooled second doses at about 4 or about 12 weeks. Study outcomes and limitations: Among the donors, most were white British and more were female, and clonal diversity was possibly underestimated.

Sequencing was performed with immunoSEQ multiplex PCR; in TCRdb, only in-frame clones are kept and a portion is missing. This table holds roughly 60,000 clones, about 90% found once. Germline CDR1 reads LNHNV; CDR2 reads YYDKDF (reference sequence). This CDR3 is 16 amino acids long. V lost 1 base and J lost 1, with 11 bases in between. This clone was detected once. What it binds is unknown. The clonotype comes from an adult in good health. The sample was peripheral blood, taken on day 0 of AZD1222 vaccination. The rearrangement links TRBV15 to TRBJ1-5; D is ambiguous. The CDR3 sequence: CATSRVGPGSNQPQHF. CDR3 in DNA: TGTGCCACCAGCAGAGTTGGTCCGGGCAGCAATCAGCCCCAGCATTTT.